This TCR beta chain is from a study of CD8 T cells in ankylosing spondylitis. Study-level results: Seemingly characteristic of ankylosing spondylitis blood was a TCR beta motif consisting of several highly homologous variants. Clones linked with disease were CD8+ and fairly uncommon in the peripheral blood. Clones tied to disease were said to be significantly enriched in matched ankylosing spondylitis synovial fluid.

5'-RACE, quantitative and with molecular barcodes, yielded the TCR beta libraries. Using its own MiXCR run on the 5' RACE reads, TCRdb lists one record per CDR3 protein. The data hold a few hundred thousand distinct CDR3 sequences, with less than 25% observed a single time. In regard to this clonotype: Its antigen is as yet unknown.

Material: blood, either unsorted or a sorted T cell fraction (not recorded which). This TCR derives from a female donor with ankylosing spondylitis or in good health (not recorded which).

CDR3 sequence reads: CSAEEQIPYNEQFF. CDR3 DNA sequence: TGCAGTGCCGAGGAACAGATACCTTACAATGAGCAGTTCTTC. The chain has TRBV20-1 and TRBJ2-1; D ambiguous. The CDR3 totals 14 residues. V lost 6 bases and J lost 4, with 16 bases in between. The germline CDR1 and CDR2 sequences are DFQATT and SNEGSKA (reference sequence).